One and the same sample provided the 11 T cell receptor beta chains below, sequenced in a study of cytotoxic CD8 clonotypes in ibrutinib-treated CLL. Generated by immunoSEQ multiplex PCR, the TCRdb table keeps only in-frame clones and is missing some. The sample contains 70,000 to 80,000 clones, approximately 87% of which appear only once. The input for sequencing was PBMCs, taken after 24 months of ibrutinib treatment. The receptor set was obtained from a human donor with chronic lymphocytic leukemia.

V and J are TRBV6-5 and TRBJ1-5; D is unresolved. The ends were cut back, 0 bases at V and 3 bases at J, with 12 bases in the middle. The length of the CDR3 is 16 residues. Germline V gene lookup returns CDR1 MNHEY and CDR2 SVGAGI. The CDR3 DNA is TGTGCCAGCAGTTACTCAGTAGGGTCTGACAATCAGCCCCAGCATTTT. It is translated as CASSYSVGSDNQPQHF.

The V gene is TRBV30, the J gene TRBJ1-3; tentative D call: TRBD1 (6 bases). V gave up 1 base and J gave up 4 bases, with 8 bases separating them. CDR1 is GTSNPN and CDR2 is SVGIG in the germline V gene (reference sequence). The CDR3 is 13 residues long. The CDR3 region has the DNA TGTGCCTGGAGTGGGACAGCAGGAAACACCATATATTTT. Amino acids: CAWSGTAGNTIYF.

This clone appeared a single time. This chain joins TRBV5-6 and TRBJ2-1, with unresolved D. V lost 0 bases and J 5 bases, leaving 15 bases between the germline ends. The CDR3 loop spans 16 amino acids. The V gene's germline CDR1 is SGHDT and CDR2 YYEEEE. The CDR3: CASSLGLSPINNEQFF. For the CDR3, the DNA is TGTGCCAGCAGCTTGGGCCTTTCCCCGATAAACAATGAGCAGTTCTTC.

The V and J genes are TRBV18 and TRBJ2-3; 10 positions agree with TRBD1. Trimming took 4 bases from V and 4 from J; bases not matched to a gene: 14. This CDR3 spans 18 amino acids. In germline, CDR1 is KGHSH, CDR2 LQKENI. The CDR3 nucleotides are TGTGCCAGCTCACTTATCGGGACAGGGGCCTCTGGGCCAGATACGCAGTATTTT. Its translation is CASSLIGTGASGPDTQYF.

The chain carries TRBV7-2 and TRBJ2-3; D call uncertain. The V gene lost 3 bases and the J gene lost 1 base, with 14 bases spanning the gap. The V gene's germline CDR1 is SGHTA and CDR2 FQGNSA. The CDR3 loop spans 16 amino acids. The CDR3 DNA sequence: TGTGCCAGCAGCTTGTTTGGTGGGGTGGGCACAGATACGCAGTATTTT. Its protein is CASSLFGGVGTDTQYF.

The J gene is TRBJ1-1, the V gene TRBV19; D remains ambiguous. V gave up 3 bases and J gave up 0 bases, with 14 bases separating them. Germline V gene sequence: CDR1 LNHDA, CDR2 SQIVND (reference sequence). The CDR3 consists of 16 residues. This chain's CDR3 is CASSMGGLPLNTEAFF. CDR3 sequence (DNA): TGTGCCAGTAGTATGGGAGGACTTCCTCTGAACACTGAAGCTTTCTTT.

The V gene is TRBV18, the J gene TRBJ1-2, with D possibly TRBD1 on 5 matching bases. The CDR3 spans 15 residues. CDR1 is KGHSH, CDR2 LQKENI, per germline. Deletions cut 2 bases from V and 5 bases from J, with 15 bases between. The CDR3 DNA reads TGTGCCAGCTCACCAGGGGGGTTGAGGACTTATGGCTACACCTTC. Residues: CASSPGGLRTYGYTF.

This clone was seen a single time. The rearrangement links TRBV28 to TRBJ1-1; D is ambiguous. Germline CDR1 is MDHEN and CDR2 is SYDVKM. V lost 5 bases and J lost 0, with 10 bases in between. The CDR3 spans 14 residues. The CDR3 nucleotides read TGTGCCAGCAGTGGTGGCTCCATGAACACTGAAGCTTTCTTT. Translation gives CASSGGSMNTEAFF.

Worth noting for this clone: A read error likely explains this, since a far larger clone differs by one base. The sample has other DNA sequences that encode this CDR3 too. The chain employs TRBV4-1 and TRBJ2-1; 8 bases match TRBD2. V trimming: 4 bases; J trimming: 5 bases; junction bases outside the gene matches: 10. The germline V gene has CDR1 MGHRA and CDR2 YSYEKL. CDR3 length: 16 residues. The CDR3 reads CASSPSPAGAHNEQFF. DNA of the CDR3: TGCGCCAGCAGCCCCTCCCCAGCGGGAGCCCACAATGAGCAGTTCTTC.

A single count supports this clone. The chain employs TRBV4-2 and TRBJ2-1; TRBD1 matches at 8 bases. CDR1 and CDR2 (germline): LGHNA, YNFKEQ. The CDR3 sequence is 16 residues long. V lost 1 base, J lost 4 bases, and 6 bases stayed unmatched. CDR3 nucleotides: TGTGCCAGCAGCCAAGCATCGGGACAGGTATACAATGAGCAGTTCTTC. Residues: CASSQASGQVYNEQFF.

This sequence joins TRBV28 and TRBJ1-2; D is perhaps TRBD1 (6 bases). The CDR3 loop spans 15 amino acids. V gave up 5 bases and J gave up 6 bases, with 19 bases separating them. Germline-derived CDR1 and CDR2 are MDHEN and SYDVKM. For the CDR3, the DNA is TGTGCCAGCAGTACCATCCGTAATGGGGGCCATGGCTACACCTTC. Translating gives CASSTIRNGGHGYTF.